Below, 21 T cell receptor beta chains from the same sample are listed, as sequenced in a study of early T cells in non-severe SARS-CoV-2 infection. TCRdb independently ran MiXCR on the 5' RACE reads; one entry per CDR3 protein. The profile shows tens of thousands of distinct CDR3 sequences, around 13% of them singletons. The sample comprised whole blood. Receptor source: an adult who was a healthcare worker with PCR-confirmed SARS-CoV-2 infection or an uninfected control (not recorded which).

There are a few counts of this clonotype. A much larger clone sits a single nucleotide away, making a read error possible. This sequence joins TRBV18 and TRBJ2-5; the D gene is possibly TRBD1 (6 bases). Germline CDR1 is KGHSH and CDR2 is LQKENI. The CDR3 sequence is 13 residues long. CDR3 in amino acids: CVSSGTNQETQYF. DNA of the CDR3: TGTGTCAGCTCAGGGACAAACCAAGAGACCCAGTACTTC.

This chain uses TRBV29-1 with TRBJ2-3; 11 bases align to TRBD2. The V segment lost 7 bases and the J segment 5 bases; nucleotides outside the gene matches: 5. This CDR3 has 13 amino acids. Germline V gene data show CDR1 as SQVTM and CDR2 as ANQGSEA. The CDR3 spells CSELAGGRDTQYF. The CDR3 bases are TGCAGCGAGCTAGCGGGGGGCAGAGATACGCAGTATTTT.

V gene TRBV6-5 combines with J gene TRBJ1-2; 7 nucleotides match TRBD1. The CDR3 contains 13 residues. Germline V lookup: CDR1 MNHEY, CDR2 SVGAGI. J was trimmed by 4 bases and V by 6 bases; bases with no gene match: 5. The CDR3 DNA sequence: TGTGCCAGCAGCCCTGACAGGGTCTATGGCTACACCTTC. Encoded protein: CASSPDRVYGYTF.

This clonotype was found many times. The CDR3 DNA reads TGCGCCAGCAGCTTGGGTTTTAGCGGGGGACCCCAAGAGACCCAGTACTTC. Protein product: CASSLGFSGGPQETQYF. The J gene is TRBJ2-5, the V gene TRBV5-1; 9 bases are shared with TRBD2. The CDR3 runs to 17 residues. Looked up from germline, CDR1 is SGHRS and CDR2 is YFSETQ. The J segment lost 1 base and the V segment lost 0 bases, leaving 7 bases of the junction unmatched.

This sequence joins TRBV6-6 and TRBJ2-7; TRBD2 matches at 7 bases. Per germline, CDR1 MNHNY and CDR2 SVGAGI (reference sequence). The V gene end was trimmed by 8 bases and the J gene end by 3 bases; junction bases not matched to a gene: 7. The CDR3 is 13 residues long. The CDR3 DNA reads as TGTGCCAGCCTCCCGGGGGGATACTACGAGCAGTACTTC. Amino acid sequence: CASLPGGYYEQYF.

Concerning this clonotype: This may come from a read error, since a much larger clone is one base off. The chain combines TRBV6-5 with TRBJ2-7; D is unresolved. Germline loops: CDR1 MNHEY, CDR2 SVGAGI. CDR3 size: 15 residues. The CDR3 protein is CASSYNQPPEYERYF. CDR3 DNA sequence: TGTGCCAGCAGTTACAACCAACCCCCCGAATACGAGCGGTACTTC.

This clonotype has only a few counts. The chain has TRBV13 and TRBJ1-2; possibly TRBD1 for D (6 bases). This CDR3 is 14 amino acids long. Germline-derived CDR1 and CDR2 are PRHDT and FYEKMQ (reference sequence). The V gene lost 4 bases and the J gene lost 4 bases, with 13 bases spanning the gap. The CDR3 region is CASSSVGGSYGYTF. DNA of the CDR3: TGTGCCAGCAGCTCAGTTGGGGGCAGCTATGGCTACACCTTC.

This clonotype was seen many times. The rearrangement joins TRBV5-4 to TRBJ2-7; tentative D call: TRBD1 (6 bases). The germline V gene encodes CDR1 SGHNT and CDR2 YYREEE (reference sequence). The CDR3 totals 16 residues. Trimming stripped 0 bases from V and 1 base from J, with 14 bases between. The CDR3 coding sequence is TGTGCCAGCAGCTTGGTGGGTCAGGGGTTTTCCTACGAGCAGTACTTC. Translated, it gives CASSLVGQGFSYEQYF.

V is TRBV6-5 and J is TRBJ1-4, with a tentative D call TRBD1 (5 bases). V lost 2 bases and J lost 8, with 15 bases in between. Germline CDR1 reads MNHEY; CDR2 reads SVGAGI. The CDR3 is 15 amino acids. CDR3 protein: CASSYEAGLGEKLFF. The CDR3 nucleotides are TGTGCCAGCAGTTACGAGGCAGGGCTTGGGGAAAAACTGTTTTTT.

This clonotype was counted ten times or more. The J gene is TRBJ1-2, the V gene TRBV29-1; 10 bases agree with TRBD1. Germline CDR1 is SQVTM and CDR2 is ANQGSEA. Germline trimming cut 4 bases from V and 11 bases from J; bases unmatched to any gene: 10. The CDR3 totals 13 residues. CDR3 amino acids: CSVAKPGQGTYTF. The CDR3 DNA reads TGCAGCGTTGCTAAGCCGGGACAGGGGACTTACACCTTC.

This clonotype was detected many times. The chain couples TRBV10-2 to TRBJ2-1; possibly TRBD1 for D (5 bases). CDR3 size: 15 residues. V lost 6 bases to trimming and J lost 0 bases, with 12 bases between them. Germline V gene data show CDR1 as WSHSY and CDR2 as SAAADI. The DNA of the CDR3 is TGCGCCAGCAGGCAGGGCGCGAGCTCCTACAATGAGCAGTTCTTC. It encodes CASRQGASSYNEQFF.

V gene TRBV5-1 combines with J gene TRBJ1-2; TRBD1 agrees at 8 bases. CDR1 and CDR2 from the germline V gene are SGHRS and YFSETQ. Germline trimming cut 4 bases from V and 3 bases from J; bases unmatched to any gene: 5. The CDR3 loop spans 14 amino acids. The CDR3 sequence: CASSLQGADYGYTF. The CDR3 nucleotides read TGCGCCAGCAGCCTCCAGGGGGCCGACTATGGCTACACCTTC.

This clonotype appeared a few times. The rearrangement uses TRBV2 and TRBJ2-3, with TRBD2 matching 10 bases. The CDR3 consists of 16 residues. The germline V gene has CDR1 SNHLY and CDR2 FYNNEI. V gave up 4 bases and J gave up 1 base; unmatched junction bases: 5. The DNA of the CDR3 is TGTGCCAGCAGTGTAGGTGGACTAGCGGGCACAGATACGCAGTATTTT. It is translated as CASSVGGLAGTDTQYF.

This clonotype was recorded at least ten times. J is TRBJ1-1 and V is TRBV6-5; the D is unclear. This CDR3 is built from 14 residues. CDR1 is MNHEY and CDR2 is SVGAGI in the germline V gene. Trimming took 5 bases from V and 1 from J, leaving 11 bases between them. CDR3 region: CASSTSYRNTEAFF. The CDR3 nucleotides are TGTGCCAGCAGTACGTCTTACAGGAACACTGAAGCTTTCTTT.

This clonotype showed up just a few times. The V call is TRBV3-1, the J call TRBJ2-1; TRBD2 might be the D (5 bases). This CDR3 has 17 amino acids. In germline, CDR1 is LGHDT, CDR2 YNNKEL (reference sequence). V was cut by 1 base and J by 5 bases, with 18 bases left in between. The CDR3 DNA reads as TGTGCCAGCAGCCAAGTTTTGCAAGACTATCGAAACAATGAGCAGTTCTTC. Translated, it gives CASSQVLQDYRNNEQFF.

This clonotype was seen repeatedly, ten times or more. CDR3 in DNA: TGTGCCAGCAGTAGGACAGGCGGCGGGCCCCAGCATTTT. Its translation: CASSRTGGGPQHF. J is TRBJ1-5 and V is TRBV12-3 or TRBV12-4; 7 bases align to TRBD1. J gave up 9 bases and V 5 bases, and 7 bases lay outside the gene matches. The CDR3 totals 13 residues.

Concerning this clonotype: This may be a read error, as it is one base from a much larger clone. The rearrangement joins TRBV7-9 to TRBJ1-1, with D unresolved. The CDR3 is 13 residues long. CDR1 is SEHNR, CDR2 FQNEAQ, per germline (reference sequence). Trimming pared 3 bases from V and 2 bases from J, leaving 7 bases between. Here the CDR3 reads CASSFRSNTEAFF. For the CDR3, the DNA is TGTGCCAGCAGCTTCAGGAGTAACACTGAAGCTTTCTTT.

This clonotype was counted ten times or more. CDR3 nucleotides: TGTGCCAGCAGCTTAGTTCGGGCGAACAGGGATAATAACTATGGCTACACCTTC. Residues: CASSLVRANRDNNYGYTF. The rearrangement joins TRBV11-2 to TRBJ1-2, with a weak D call TRBD1 (6 bases). The CDR3 has 18 residues. Trimming removed 1 base from V and 1 base from J, with 19 bases in between. Germline V gene data show CDR1 as SGHAT and CDR2 as FQNNGV.

This clonotype was recorded a few times. The chain is built from TRBV10-3 and TRBJ1-2; unclear D gene. Trimming cost V 0 bases and J 2 bases, with 10 bases left between them. Germline CDR1 and CDR2: ENHRY and SYGVKD. This CDR3 comprises 15 residues. Written as DNA, the CDR3 is TGTGCCATCAGTGAGTCGACTCGGCCAAACTATGGCTACACCTTC. It translates to CAISESTRPNYGYTF.

A few counts support this clonotype. The junction departs from germline at one end; a sequencing error may be responsible. This chain links TRBV29-1 with TRBJ2-4; either TRBD1 or TRBD2 may supply D (5 bases each). Germline loops: CDR1 SQVTM, CDR2 ANQGSEA. This CDR3 has 8 amino acids. The CDR3 loop reads CSVEGTHF. CDR3 sequence (DNA): TGCAGCGTTGAGGGGACCCACTTC.

This clonotype occurred many times. V is TRBV14 and J is TRBJ1-2; D ambiguous. The CDR3 runs 13 residues. From germline, CDR1 is SGHDN and CDR2 FVKESK. V lost 3 bases, J lost 7 bases, and 12 bases lay in between. The CDR3 reads CASSQGRLAGYTF. CDR3 nucleotides: TGTGCCAGCAGCCAGGGCAGGCTCGCTGGCTACACCTTC.